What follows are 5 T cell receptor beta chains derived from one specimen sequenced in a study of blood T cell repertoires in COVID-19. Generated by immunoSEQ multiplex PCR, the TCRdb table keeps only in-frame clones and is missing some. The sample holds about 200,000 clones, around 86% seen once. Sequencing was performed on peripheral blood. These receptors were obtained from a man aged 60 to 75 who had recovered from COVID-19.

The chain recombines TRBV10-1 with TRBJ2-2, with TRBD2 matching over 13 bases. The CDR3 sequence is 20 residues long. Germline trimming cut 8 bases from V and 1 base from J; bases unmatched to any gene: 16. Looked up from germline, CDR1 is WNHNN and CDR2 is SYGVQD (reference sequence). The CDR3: CASSVKYSTSGRGNTGELFF. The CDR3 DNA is TGCGCCAGCTCAGTGAAGTATAGCACTAGCGGGAGGGGGAACACCGGGGAGCTGTTTTTT.

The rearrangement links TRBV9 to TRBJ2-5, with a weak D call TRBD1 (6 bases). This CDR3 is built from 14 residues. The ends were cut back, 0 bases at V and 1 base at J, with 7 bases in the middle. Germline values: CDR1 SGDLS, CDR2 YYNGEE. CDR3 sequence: CASSVGGRQETQYF. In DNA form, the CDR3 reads TGTGCCAGCAGCGTAGGGGGGCGCCAAGAGACCCAGTACTTC. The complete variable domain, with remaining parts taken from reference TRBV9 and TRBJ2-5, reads DSGVTQTPKHLITATGQRVTLRCSPRSGDLSVYWYQQSLDQGLQFLIQYYNGEERAKGNILERFSAQQFPDLHSELNLSSLELGDSALYFCASSVGGRQETQYFGPGTRLLVL.

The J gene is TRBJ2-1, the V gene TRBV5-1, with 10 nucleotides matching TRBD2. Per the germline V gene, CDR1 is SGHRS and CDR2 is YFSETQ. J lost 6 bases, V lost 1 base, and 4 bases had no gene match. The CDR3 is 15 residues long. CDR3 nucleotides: TGCGCCAGCAGCTTGTTAGCGGGAGGAGCCAATGAGCAGTTCTTC. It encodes CASSLLAGGANEQFF.

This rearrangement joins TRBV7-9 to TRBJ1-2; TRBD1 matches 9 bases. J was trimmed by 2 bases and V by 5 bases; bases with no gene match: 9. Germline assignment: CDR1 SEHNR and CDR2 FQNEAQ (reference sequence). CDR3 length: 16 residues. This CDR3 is CASSSYRGTGNYGYTF. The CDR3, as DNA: TGTGCCAGCAGCAGCTATAGGGGGACAGGGAACTATGGCTACACCTTC.

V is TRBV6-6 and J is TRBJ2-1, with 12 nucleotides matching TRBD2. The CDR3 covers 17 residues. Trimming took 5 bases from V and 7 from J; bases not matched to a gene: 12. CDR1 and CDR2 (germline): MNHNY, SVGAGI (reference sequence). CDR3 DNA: TGTGCCAGCAGTCAGCCTAGCGGGAGGGCCATATGGAATGAGCAGTTCTTC. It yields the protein CASSQPSGRAIWNEQFF.